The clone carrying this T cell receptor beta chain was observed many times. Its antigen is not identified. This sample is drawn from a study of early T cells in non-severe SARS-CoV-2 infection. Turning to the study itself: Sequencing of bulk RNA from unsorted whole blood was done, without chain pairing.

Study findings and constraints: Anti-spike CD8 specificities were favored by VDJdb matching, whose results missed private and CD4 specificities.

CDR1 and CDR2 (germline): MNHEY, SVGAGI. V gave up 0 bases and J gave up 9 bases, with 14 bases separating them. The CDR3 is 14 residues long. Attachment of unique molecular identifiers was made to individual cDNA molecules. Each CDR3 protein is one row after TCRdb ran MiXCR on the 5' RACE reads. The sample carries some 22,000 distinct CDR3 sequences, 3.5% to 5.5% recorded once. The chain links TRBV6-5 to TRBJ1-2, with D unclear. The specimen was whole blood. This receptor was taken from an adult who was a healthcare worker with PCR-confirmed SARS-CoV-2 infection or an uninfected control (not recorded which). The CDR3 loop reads CASSYSISGISYTF. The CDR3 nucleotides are TGTGCCAGCAGTTACTCGATCTCCGGGATCAGCTACACCTTC.